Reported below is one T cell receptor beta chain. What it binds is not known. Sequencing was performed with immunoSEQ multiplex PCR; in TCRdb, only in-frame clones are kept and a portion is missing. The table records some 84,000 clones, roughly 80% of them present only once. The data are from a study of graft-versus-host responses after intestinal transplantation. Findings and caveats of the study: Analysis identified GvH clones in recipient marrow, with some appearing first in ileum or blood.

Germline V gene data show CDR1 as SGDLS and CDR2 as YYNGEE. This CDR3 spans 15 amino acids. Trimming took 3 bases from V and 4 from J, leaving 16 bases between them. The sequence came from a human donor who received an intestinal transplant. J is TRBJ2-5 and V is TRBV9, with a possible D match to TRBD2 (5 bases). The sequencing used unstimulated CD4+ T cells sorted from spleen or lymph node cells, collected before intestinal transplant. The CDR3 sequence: CASSGAGLRGETQYF. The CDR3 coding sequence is TGTGCCAGCAGCGGTGCAGGACTTAGAGGAGAGACCCAGTACTTC.